These 7 T cell receptor beta chains originate from one sample sequenced in a study of T cell responses to AZD1222 COVID-19 vaccine. Profiled with immunoSEQ multiplex PCR; TCRdb holds only in-frame clones, not every one. The sample includes 140,000 to 150,000 clones, about 91% of them seen just once. The source was peripheral blood, collected on day 0 of AZD1222 vaccination. The receptors originated from an adult in good health.

The rearrangement joins TRBV4-2 to TRBJ1-3; D uncertain. The V end lost 4 bases, the J end lost 4 bases, and 14 bases lay between the germline ends. The CDR3 consists of 15 residues. Per germline, CDR1 LGHNA and CDR2 YNFKEQ. The CDR3 here is CASSLAPEGGNTIYF. The CDR3 nucleotides are TGTGCCAGCAGCCTAGCCCCAGAAGGAGGAAACACCATATATTTT.

This rearrangement joins TRBV28 to TRBJ1-1; 7 bases agree with TRBD1. The CDR3 is 14 residues long. V was clipped by 6 bases and J by 0 bases; unmatched bases: 4. Germline V gene data show CDR1 as MDHEN and CDR2 as SYDVKM. CDR3 sequence (DNA): TGTGCCAGCAGGCCGGGACAGATGAACACTGAAGCTTTCTTT. It codes for CASRPGQMNTEAFF.

This chain connects TRBV6-5 to TRBJ2-3; D possibly corresponds to TRBD1 (5 bases). Germline-derived CDR1 and CDR2 are MNHEY and SVGAGI. V was shortened by 2 bases and J by 5 bases, with 8 bases between the two germline ends. The CDR3 covers 13 residues. The CDR3 sequence is CASSYTREDTQYF. Here the CDR3 DNA reads TGTGCCAGCAGTTACACCAGGGAAGATACGCAGTATTTT.

Only one count was recorded for this clone. The chain recombines TRBV2 with TRBJ1-1, with D unclear. V was pared by 2 bases and J by 7 bases, with 11 bases between. The CDR3 is 13 residues long. The germline gives CDR1 SNHLY, CDR2 FYNNEI. CDR3: CASSESNQREAFF. The DNA for the CDR3 is TGTGCCAGCAGTGAAAGCAACCAACGTGAAGCTTTCTTT.

This clone was recorded many times. This CDR3 reads CASSYIKGIKGNQPQHF. The CDR3, as DNA: TGTGCCAGCAGTTACATCAAGGGGATCAAGGGCAATCAGCCCCAGCATTTT. This chain links TRBV6-2 or TRBV6-3 with TRBJ1-5; D may be TRBD1 (5 bases). V was trimmed by 2 bases and J by 2 bases, leaving 16 bases between them. Per the germline V gene, CDR1 is MNHEY and CDR2 is SVGEGT. CDR3 length: 17 amino acids.

The chain carries TRBV28 and TRBJ1-6; tentatively, D is TRBD1 (5 bases). Germline V gives CDR1 MDHEN, CDR2 SYDVKM. This CDR3 has 16 amino acids. V lost 7 bases and J lost 7, with 20 bases in between. The CDR3 region is CASTRQRGTGNSPLHF. The CDR3 region has the DNA TGTGCCAGCACCAGACAGCGGGGGACCGGAAATTCACCCCTCCACTTT.

The chain uses TRBV12-3 or TRBV12-4 and TRBJ1-1, with TRBD1 matching over 12 bases. Trimming at V came to 6 bases and at J to 7 bases, leaving 3 bases not matched to a gene. This CDR3 is built from 13 residues. CDR3 sequence reads: CASRGTGGLEAFF. CDR3 sequence (DNA): TGTGCCAGCAGGGGGACAGGGGGCCTTGAAGCTTTCTTT.